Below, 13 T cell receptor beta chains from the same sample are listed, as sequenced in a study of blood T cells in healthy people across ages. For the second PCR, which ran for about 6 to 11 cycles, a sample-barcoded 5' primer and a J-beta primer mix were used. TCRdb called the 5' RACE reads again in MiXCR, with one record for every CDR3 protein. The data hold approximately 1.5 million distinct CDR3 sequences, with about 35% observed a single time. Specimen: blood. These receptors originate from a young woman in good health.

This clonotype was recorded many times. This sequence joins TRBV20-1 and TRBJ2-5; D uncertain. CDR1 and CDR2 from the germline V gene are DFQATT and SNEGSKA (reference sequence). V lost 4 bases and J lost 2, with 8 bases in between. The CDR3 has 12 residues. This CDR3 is CSATVGQETQYF. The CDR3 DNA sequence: TGCAGTGCTACGGTCGGGCAAGAGACCCAGTACTTC.

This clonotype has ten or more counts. In DNA, the CDR3 is TGTGCCAGCAGCTTAATTTCAGATACGCAGTATTTT. Translated: CASSLISDTQYF. The genes are TRBV7-9 and TRBJ2-3; D is unresolved. CDR3 size: 12 residues. The V gene lost 2 bases and the J gene lost 4 bases, with 4 bases spanning the gap. Looked up from germline, CDR1 is SEHNR and CDR2 is FQNEAQ (reference sequence).

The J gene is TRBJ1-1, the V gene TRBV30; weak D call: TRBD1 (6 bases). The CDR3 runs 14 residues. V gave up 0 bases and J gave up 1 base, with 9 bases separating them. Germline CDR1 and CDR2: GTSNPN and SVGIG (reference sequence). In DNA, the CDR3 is TGTGCCTGGAGTGTGGACAGATGGAACACTGAAGCTTTCTTT. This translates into CAWSVDRWNTEAFF.

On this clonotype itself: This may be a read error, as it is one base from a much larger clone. The CDR3: CAISESDGYEQYF. DNA of the CDR3: TGTGCCATCAGTGAGTCTGACGGCTACGAGCAGTACTTC. The chain is built from TRBV10-3 and TRBJ2-7; no clear D. CDR3 size: 13 residues. Germline V gene lookup returns CDR1 ENHRY and CDR2 SYGVKD. Deletions cut 0 bases from V and 3 bases from J, with 6 bases between.

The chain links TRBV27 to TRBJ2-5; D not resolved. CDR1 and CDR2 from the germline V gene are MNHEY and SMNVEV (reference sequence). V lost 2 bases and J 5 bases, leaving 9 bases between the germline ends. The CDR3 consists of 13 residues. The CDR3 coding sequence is TGTGCCAGCAGTTTAAACGACGGGGAGACCCAGTACTTC. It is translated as CASSLNDGETQYF.

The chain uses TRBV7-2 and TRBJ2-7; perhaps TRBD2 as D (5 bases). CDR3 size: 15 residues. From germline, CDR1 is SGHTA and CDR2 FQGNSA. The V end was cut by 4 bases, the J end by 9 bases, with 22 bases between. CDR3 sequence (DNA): TGTGCCAGCAGCTGGTATCTGGAGGATCTTACCGCGCAGTACTTC. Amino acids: CASSWYLEDLTAQYF.

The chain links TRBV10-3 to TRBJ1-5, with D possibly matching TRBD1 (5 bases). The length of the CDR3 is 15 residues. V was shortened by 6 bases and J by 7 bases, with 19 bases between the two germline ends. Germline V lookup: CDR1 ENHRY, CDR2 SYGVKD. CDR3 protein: CAISSSGRVDQPQHF. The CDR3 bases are TGTGCCATCAGCTCCTCGGGCAGGGTAGACCAGCCCCAGCATTTT.

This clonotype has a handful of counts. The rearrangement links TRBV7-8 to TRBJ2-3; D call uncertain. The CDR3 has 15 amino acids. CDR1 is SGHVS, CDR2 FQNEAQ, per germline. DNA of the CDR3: TGTGCTGATAGCCCGTCCAGGCGATACACAGATACGCAGTATTTT. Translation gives CADSPSRRYTDTQYF.

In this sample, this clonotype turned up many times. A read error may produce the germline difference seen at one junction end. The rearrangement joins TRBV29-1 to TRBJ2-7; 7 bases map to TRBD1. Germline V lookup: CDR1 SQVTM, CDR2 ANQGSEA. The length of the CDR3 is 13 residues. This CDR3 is CCVRDSITYEQYF. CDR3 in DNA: TGCTGCGTCCGGGACAGCATCACTTACGAGCAGTACTTC.

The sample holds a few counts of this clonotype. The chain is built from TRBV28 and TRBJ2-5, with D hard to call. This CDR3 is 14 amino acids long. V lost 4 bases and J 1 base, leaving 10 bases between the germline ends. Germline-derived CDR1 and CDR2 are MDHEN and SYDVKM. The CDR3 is CASSSQSLQETQYF. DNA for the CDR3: TGTGCCAGCAGTTCCCAAAGTCTCCAAGAGACCCAGTACTTC.

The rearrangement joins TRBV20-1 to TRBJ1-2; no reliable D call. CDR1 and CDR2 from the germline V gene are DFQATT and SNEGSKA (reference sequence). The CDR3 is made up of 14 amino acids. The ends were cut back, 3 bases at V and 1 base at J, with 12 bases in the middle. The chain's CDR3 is CSARIRGSNYGYTF. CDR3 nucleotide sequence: TGCAGTGCTAGGATCCGAGGAAGTAACTATGGCTACACCTTC.

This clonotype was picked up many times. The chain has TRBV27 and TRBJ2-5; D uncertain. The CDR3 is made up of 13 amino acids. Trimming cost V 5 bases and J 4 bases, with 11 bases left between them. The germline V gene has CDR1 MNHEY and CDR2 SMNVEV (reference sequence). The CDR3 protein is CASSVRRSETQYF. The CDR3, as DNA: TGTGCCAGCAGTGTAAGGCGATCAGAGACCCAGTACTTC.

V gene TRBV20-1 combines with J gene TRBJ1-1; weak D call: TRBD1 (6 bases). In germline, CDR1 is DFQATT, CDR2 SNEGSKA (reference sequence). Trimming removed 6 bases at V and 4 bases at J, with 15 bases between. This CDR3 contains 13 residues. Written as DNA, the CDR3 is TGCAGTGCCATGGGGGGGCAAGGCACTGAAGCTTTCTTT. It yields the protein CSAMGGQGTEAFF.